The 31 T cell receptor beta chains listed next were all sequenced from one sample in a study of cytotoxic CD8 clonotypes in ibrutinib-treated CLL. TCRdb keeps only in-frame clones here, not all; method: immunoSEQ multiplex PCR. This table has some 130,000 clones, 75% to 80% appearing once. Sequencing used PBMCs, obtained after 24 months of ibrutinib treatment. These receptors all stem from a human donor with chronic lymphocytic leukemia.

This chain links TRBV9 with TRBJ1-6, with D hard to call. The length of the CDR3 is 16 residues. Trimming shortened V by 0 bases and J by 6 bases, and 13 bases separated the two germline ends. CDR1 and CDR2 (germline): SGDLS, YYNGEE. The CDR3 DNA sequence: TGTGCCAGCAGCGTAGCCCGACACGAGAGTAATTCACCCCTCCACTTT. It codes for CASSVARHESNSPLHF.

V and J are TRBV28 and TRBJ2-1, with 11 bases that match TRBD2. In germline, CDR1 is MDHEN, CDR2 SYDVKM. V was clipped by 6 bases and J by 8 bases; unmatched bases: 6. The CDR3 runs 14 residues. The DNA of the CDR3 is TGTGCCAGCAGCCTAGCGGGAGGAGCCGATGAGCAGTTCTTC. Its translation is CASSLAGGADEQFF.

About this clone: The identical CDR3 is also encoded by other nucleotide sequences in the sample. The chain is built from TRBV6-6 and TRBJ2-3; D is unclear. V shed 2 bases and J shed 6 bases, with 3 bases lying between them. CDR3 length: 11 residues. Germline-derived CDR1 and CDR2 are MNHNY and SVGAGI (reference sequence). The DNA of the CDR3 is TGTGCCAGCAGTTACGCGGATACGCAGTATTTT. Translation gives CASSYADTQYF.

V usage is TRBV5-1 and J usage is TRBJ2-5, with a possible D match to TRBD2 (6 bases). Germline V gene data show CDR1 as SGHRS and CDR2 as YFSETQ. This CDR3 has 16 residues. V lost 0 bases, J lost 5 bases, and 17 bases lay in between. CDR3 sequence reads: CASSLGTRGGGETQYF. The CDR3 DNA sequence: TGCGCCAGCAGCTTGGGAACCCGGGGAGGCGGGGAGACCCAGTACTTC.

For this clone: At one of its ends the junction is not consistent with the germline gene, which may arise from a read error. The chain carries TRBV27 and TRBJ1-1; maybe TRBD1 (6 bases). The CDR3 runs to 14 residues. The germline V gene encodes CDR1 MNHEY and CDR2 SMNVEV (reference sequence). CDR3 loop: CASSLWGADTEAFF. CDR3 nucleotides: TGTGCCAGCAGCTTATGGGGGGCCGACACTGAAGCTTTCTTT.

V and J are TRBV4-1 and TRBJ2-7, with D unresolved. Germline V gene data show CDR1 as MGHRA and CDR2 as YSYEKL. V was trimmed by 0 bases and J by 10 bases, leaving 19 bases between them. This CDR3 has 15 residues. In DNA form, the CDR3 reads TGCGCCAGCAGCCAAGACCCCAAGATGGGCCAGCGTCAGTACTTC. Its protein is CASSQDPKMGQRQYF.

The rearrangement uses TRBV19 and TRBJ1-2, with a possible D match to TRBD1 (6 bases). This CDR3 has 14 amino acids. The germline CDR1 and CDR2 sequences are LNHDA and SQIVND (reference sequence). V lost 5 bases to trimming and J lost 4 bases, with 14 bases between them. The CDR3 sequence is CASSPAGEVYGYTF. CDR3 nucleotide sequence: TGTGCCAGTAGTCCCGCAGGGGAAGTCTATGGCTACACCTTC.

This clone was picked up many times. Other DNA sequences from this sample encode an identical CDR3 as well. V usage is TRBV5-1 and J usage is TRBJ1-3; maybe TRBD1 (6 bases). Germline V gene sequence: CDR1 SGHRS, CDR2 YFSETQ. The CDR3 has 15 amino acids. The germline V and J ends were trimmed by 1 base and 4 bases, with 12 bases remaining between them. CDR3 sequence: CASSLWPGDGNTIYF. The DNA for the CDR3 is TGCGCCAGCAGCTTGTGGCCAGGGGACGGAAACACCATATATTTT.

The chain joins TRBV30 to TRBJ2-3; 7 bases match TRBD2. In germline, CDR1 is GTSNPN, CDR2 SVGIG (reference sequence). This CDR3 region has 13 residues. J was trimmed by 1 base and V by 4 bases; bases with no gene match: 2. In nucleotides, the CDR3 is TGTGCCTGGAACAGCGGGGGCACAGATACGCAGTATTTT. Translation: CAWNSGGTDTQYF.

V gene TRBV30 combines with J gene TRBJ1-5; weak D call: TRBD1 (6 bases). From germline, CDR1 is GTSNPN and CDR2 SVGIG (reference sequence). The CDR3 extends over 13 amino acids. Trimming shortened V by 3 bases and J by 3 bases, and 9 bases separated the two germline ends. This CDR3 reads CAWRGGNNQPQHF. The DNA for the CDR3 is TGTGCCTGGAGAGGGGGAAACAATCAGCCCCAGCATTTT.

The chain combines TRBV11-2 with TRBJ2-3; D is ambiguous. The V gene's germline CDR1 is SGHAT and CDR2 FQNNGV. The V and J ends lost 4 bases and 5 bases respectively, with 13 bases between them. CDR3 length equals 14 residues. This CDR3 reads CASSWSSLGDTQYF. CDR3 coding DNA: TGTGCCAGCAGCTGGTCTAGTCTCGGAGATACGCAGTATTTT.

A remark on this clone: Germline and junction disagree at one end, which may indicate a read error. The gene calls are TRBV13 and TRBJ2-4; 9 nucleotides match TRBD2. Per germline, CDR1 PRHDT and CDR2 FYEKMQ (reference sequence). This CDR3 has 14 amino acids. The CDR3 loop is CASSPGLAQNIQYF. CDR3 nucleotide sequence: TGTGCCAGCAGCCCGGGACTAGCCCAAAACATTCAGTACTTC.

V is TRBV19 and J is TRBJ2-1; D is undetermined. The CDR3 is 17 residues long. Germline CDR1 is LNHDA and CDR2 is SQIVND (reference sequence). Between the trimmed V and J ends, which lost 3 bases and 0 bases, there was a span of 15 bases. The CDR3 is CASSIPVAPSSYNEQFF. CDR3 sequence (DNA): TGTGCCAGTAGTATCCCCGTGGCCCCGAGCTCCTACAATGAGCAGTTCTTC.

V usage is TRBV5-6 and J usage is TRBJ2-7; D tentatively fits TRBD1 or TRBD2 (7 bases each). The CDR3 is 15 residues long. The germline V and J ends were trimmed by 4 bases and 6 bases, with 20 bases remaining between them. CDR1 and CDR2 (germline): SGHDT, YYEEEE. The CDR3 bases are TGTGCCAGCAGCCCCAGGGGGGGTGGGATAGGCGAGCAGTACTTC. Protein sequence: CASSPRGGGIGEQYF.

The chain links TRBV28 to TRBJ1-5; 7 bases map to TRBD1. CDR3 length equals 16 residues. The germline gives CDR1 MDHEN, CDR2 SYDVKM. The trim removed 2 bases at V and 4 bases at J, leaving 8 bases unmatched. CDR3 nucleotide sequence: TGTGCCAGCAGTTTAGGGGTGACAGGGATTAATCAGCCCCAGCATTTT. This gives the protein CASSLGVTGINQPQHF.

The V call is TRBV9, the J call TRBJ2-3, with TRBD2 identical over 9 bases. The CDR3 loop spans 16 amino acids. Germline V CDR1 and CDR2: SGDLS, YYNGEE. Unmatched junction bases numbered 3, after V lost 0 bases and J lost 1 base. CDR3 DNA: TGTGCCAGCAGCGTAGCTCCTAGCGGGGGCACAGATACGCAGTATTTT. Translation: CASSVAPSGGTDTQYF.

This clone has at least ten counts. The V call is TRBV30, the J call TRBJ1-5; possibly TRBD1 for D (5 bases). The V gene's germline CDR1 is GTSNPN and CDR2 SVGIG (reference sequence). CDR3 length equals 12 residues. V lost 0 bases, J lost 6 bases, and 6 bases lay in between. CDR3 region: CAWSVRGQPQHF. As DNA, the CDR3 is TGTGCCTGGAGTGTAAGGGGTCAGCCCCAGCATTTT.

This chain joins TRBV27 and TRBJ2-5, with TRBD1 as a possible D gene (5 bases). The germline CDR1 and CDR2 sequences are MNHEY and SMNVEV (reference sequence). Trimming removed 3 bases from V and 4 bases from J, with 15 bases in between. The CDR3 totals 15 residues. The DNA for the CDR3 is TGTGCCAGCAGTTTTGAGCAGGGCGGTGGAGAGACCCAGTACTTC. As protein: CASSFEQGGGETQYF.

CDR3 sequence (DNA): TGCGCCAGCAGCAGGGGAGTAGGACCCTACAATGAGCAGTTCTTC. Protein: CASSRGVGPYNEQFF. The chain carries TRBV4-3 and TRBJ2-1, with D possibly called TRBD1 or TRBD2 (5 bases each). This CDR3 spans 15 amino acids. Trimming left V 5 bases short and J 2 bases short, with 13 bases between. The germline CDR1 and CDR2 sequences are LGHNA and YSLEER.

J is TRBJ2-1 and V is TRBV6-1; 7 bases map to TRBD1. V lost 1 base and J lost 12; bases outside the gene matches: 6. Per germline, CDR1 MNHNS and CDR2 SASEGT. CDR3 size: 13 residues. The CDR3 DNA follows: TGTGCCAGCAGTGAAGGACAGGGCTTGGGGCAGTTCTTC. It encodes CASSEGQGLGQFF.

This chain links TRBV4-2 with TRBJ2-5; 11 bases are a match to TRBD2. The CDR3 length is 16 residues. Germline V gene data show CDR1 as LGHNA and CDR2 as YNFKEQ. Germline trimming cut 6 bases from V and 4 bases from J; bases unmatched to any gene: 10. CDR3 residues: CASRALAGGPPETQYF. As DNA, the CDR3 is TGTGCCAGCAGGGCCCTAGCGGGGGGACCGCCAGAGACCCAGTACTTC.

This chain uses TRBV29-1 with TRBJ2-5, with 11 bases matching TRBD2. Germline V gene lookup returns CDR1 SQVTM and CDR2 ANQGSEA. The V gene end was trimmed by 7 bases and the J gene end by 2 bases; junction bases not matched to a gene: 9. The CDR3 contains 15 residues. CDR3 bases: TGCAGCGCCTACTGGACTAGCGGGCTTCAAGAGACCCAGTACTTC. Residues: CSAYWTSGLQETQYF.

The V and J genes are TRBV7-7 and TRBJ1-2; D remains ambiguous. Trimming removed 4 bases at V and 8 bases at J, with 14 bases between. Germline loops: CDR1 SSHAT, CDR2 FNYEAQ (reference sequence). The CDR3 is 13 residues long. CDR3 loop: CASSSRADVGYTF. CDR3 nucleotide sequence: TGTGCCAGCAGCTCTAGGGCAGACGTCGGCTACACCTTC.

A word on this clone: Other DNA sequences in the same sample also yield this CDR3. The chain combines TRBV19 with TRBJ2-7, with 7 nucleotides matching TRBD1. CDR1 LNHDA and CDR2 SQIVND come from the germline V gene (reference sequence). The CDR3 sequence is 14 residues long. The V and J ends lost 5 bases and 3 bases, in that order; junction bases with no gene match: 7. CDR3 region: CASSRGTASYEQYF. CDR3 nucleotide sequence: TGTGCCAGTAGTCGAGGGACAGCTAGCTACGAGCAGTACTTC. The full variable domain, with the rest looked up from reference TRBV19 and TRBJ2-7, is DGGITQSPKYLFRKEGQNVTLSCEQNLNHDAMYWYRQDPGQGLRLIYYSQIVNDFQKGDIAEGYSVSREKKESFPLTVTSAQKNPTAFYLCASSRGTASYEQYFGPGTRLTVT.

The chain carries TRBV6-5 and TRBJ2-7, with TRBD1 matching 7 bases. Looked up from germline, CDR1 is MNHEY and CDR2 is SVGAGI. V shed 0 bases and J 2 bases; nucleotides not matched to a gene: 7. The length of the CDR3 is 16 residues. The CDR3 sequence is CASSYSSGQSPYEQYF. CDR3 nucleotide sequence: TGTGCCAGCAGTTACTCCTCGGGACAGAGCCCCTACGAGCAGTACTTC.

This chain links TRBV6-5 with TRBJ2-5; D unresolved. Trimming took 6 bases from V and 2 from J, leaving 16 bases between them. Germline V gives CDR1 MNHEY, CDR2 SVGAGI. There are 15 residues in the CDR3. CDR3 region: CASSRFGGTQETQYF. In nucleotides, the CDR3 is TGTGCCAGCAGCCGCTTTGGCGGCACACAAGAGACCCAGTACTTC.

The V gene is TRBV10-3, the J gene TRBJ1-1; perhaps TRBD1 as D (5 bases). Between the trimmed V and J ends, which lost 0 bases and 1 base, there was a span of 9 bases. Germline V lookup: CDR1 ENHRY, CDR2 SYGVKD. This CDR3 has 15 residues. The CDR3 DNA is TGTGCCATCAGTGAGTCAGGGGCAGGGAACACTGAAGCTTTCTTT. This encodes CAISESGAGNTEAFF.

A single count supports this clone. The CDR3 protein is CASSFQPLAGVVYEQYF. In nucleotides, the CDR3 is TGTGCCAGCAGTTTCCAACCTCTAGCGGGAGTGGTGTACGAGCAGTACTTC. The chain is built from TRBV27 and TRBJ2-7, with 10 bases lining up with TRBD2. V lost 3 bases and J lost 4; bases outside the gene matches: 12. The CDR3 has 17 residues. The germline gives CDR1 MNHEY, CDR2 SMNVEV (reference sequence).

CDR3 sequence: CASSQGPPGDTQYF. The CDR3 nucleotides read TGTGCCAGCAGCCAAGGCCCGCCAGGAGATACGCAGTATTTT. This chain connects TRBV4-2 to TRBJ2-3; D is uncertain. The CDR3 is 14 residues long. Germline assignment: CDR1 LGHNA and CDR2 YNFKEQ. Trimming removed 1 base from V and 5 bases from J, with 10 bases in between.

This clone has a handful of counts. V gene TRBV5-1 combines with J gene TRBJ2-7; tentatively, D is TRBD2 (6 bases). Trimming took 3 bases from V and 6 from J, leaving 13 bases between them. The germline V gene has CDR1 SGHRS and CDR2 YFSETQ. The CDR3 extends over 13 amino acids. The CDR3 region is CASSWGTDSEQYF. DNA for the CDR3: TGCGCCAGCAGCTGGGGGACTGACAGCGAGCAGTACTTC. Using reference TRBV5-1 and TRBJ2-7 for the parts outside the CDR3, the full variable domain is KAGVTQTPRYLIKTRGQQVTLSCSPISGHRSVSWYQQTPGQGLQFLFEYFSETQRNKGNFPGRFSGRQFSNSRSEMNVSTLELGDSALYLCASSWGTDSEQYFGPGTRLTVT.

A few counts support this clone. CDR3 protein: CASSPNTPDTGELFF. The DNA for the CDR3 is TGTGCCAGCTCCCCCAACACACCGGACACCGGGGAGCTGTTTTTT. The genes are TRBV18 and TRBJ2-2; D is ambiguous. There are 15 residues in the CDR3. Trimming shortened V by 6 bases and J by 3 bases, and 14 bases separated the two germline ends. Germline loops: CDR1 KGHSH, CDR2 LQKENI.